Listed here are 28 T cell receptor beta chains from one sample, sequenced in a study of T cells in Graves' hyperthyroidism and ophthalmopathy. Amplified TCR beta CDR3 regions came from RNA transcripts. TCR CDR3 regions were first amplified by RT-PCR with HTBI primers. TCRdb called the multiplex PCR reads again in MiXCR, with one record for every CDR3 protein. The sample includes approximately 480,000 distinct CDR3 sequences, 20% of them seen just once. Sample: blood. The receptors originated from a young man with Graves' hyperthyroidism.

This clonotype was counted ten times or more. The rearrangement joins TRBV20-1 to TRBJ1-2, with a tentative D call TRBD1 (6 bases). Looked up from germline, CDR1 is DFQATT and CDR2 is SNEGSKA (reference sequence). The CDR3 is 11 amino acids. V lost 5 bases and J lost 3, with 7 bases in between. CDR3 region: CSAAGDYGYTF. The DNA for the CDR3 is TGCAGTGCTGCAGGGGACTATGGCTACACCTTC.

This clonotype was counted at least ten times. The rearrangement joins TRBV27 to TRBJ1-1, with D tentatively TRBD1 (5 bases). There are 14 residues in the CDR3. The germline V gene encodes CDR1 MNHEY and CDR2 SMNVEV (reference sequence). Trimming pared 0 bases from V and 0 bases from J, leaving 5 bases between. The CDR3 sequence is CASSLSGVNTEAFF. In nucleotides, the CDR3 is TGTGCCAGCAGTTTATCAGGGGTGAACACTGAAGCTTTCTTT.

Comment on this clonotype: Its ends do not fully match the called genes, so a read error is possible. The genes are TRBV13 and TRBJ1-6; D call uncertain. CDR3 length: 14 residues. The germline V gene has CDR1 PRHDT and CDR2 FYEKMQ (reference sequence). DNA of the CDR3: TGTGCCAGCAGCCGCGGGCCCCGGGATTCACCCCTCCGCTTT. Its protein is CASSRGPRDSPLRF.

The chain employs TRBV18 and TRBJ2-7; possibly TRBD1 or TRBD2 for D (5 bases each). Germline assignment: CDR1 KGHSH and CDR2 LQKENI. The V gene lost 5 bases and the J gene lost 2 bases, with 13 bases spanning the gap. The length of the CDR3 is 14 residues. The CDR3 spells CASSWGKVPYEQYF. CDR3 sequence (DNA): TGTGCCAGCTCATGGGGGAAGGTCCCCTACGAGCAGTACTTC.

This clonotype was picked up many times. The V and J genes are TRBV5-1 and TRBJ2-7; a possible D gene is TRBD1 (5 bases). This CDR3 is 15 amino acids long. Trimming removed 0 bases from V and 5 bases from J, with 15 bases in between. Germline CDR1 SGHRS, CDR2 YFSETQ. The CDR3 DNA sequence: TGCGCCAGCAGCTTGGGAGGACATTCTTGGGACGAGCAGTACTTC. Its protein product is CASSLGGHSWDEQYF.

This clonotype was detected many times. The chain recombines TRBV28 with TRBJ1-2; TRBD1 matches at 7 bases. This CDR3 has 11 amino acids. Looked up from germline, CDR1 is MDHEN and CDR2 is SYDVKM. With 8 bases clipped from V and 6 bases from J, the junction kept 3 bases outside the gene matches. The CDR3 DNA reads TGTGCCAGCCTACAGGGGAATGGCTACACCTTC. Amino acids: CASLQGNGYTF.

This clonotype was seen more than once but under ten times. This chain connects TRBV2 to TRBJ2-7; 8 bases line up with TRBD2. This CDR3 contains 13 residues. With V trimmed by 6 bases and J by 2 bases, 3 bases remained unmatched. Looked up from germline, CDR1 is SNHLY and CDR2 is FYNNEI. CDR3 in amino acids: CASRGLGPYEQYF. The CDR3, as DNA: TGTGCCAGCAGGGGACTAGGGCCCTACGAGCAGTACTTC.

V usage is TRBV6-2 or TRBV6-3 and J usage is TRBJ2-7; 11 bases are shared with TRBD2. J gave up 5 bases and V 5 bases, and 11 bases lay outside the gene matches. The length of the CDR3 is 16 residues. CDR1 and CDR2 from the germline V gene are MNHEY and SVGEGT. In DNA form, the CDR3 reads TGTGCCAGCAGTCGAATATATAGCGGGAGGGCCCACGAGCAGTACTTC. Its protein product is CASSRIYSGRAHEQYF.

The chain employs TRBV20-1 and TRBJ2-7, with D possibly being TRBD2 (5 bases). Between the trimmed V and J ends, which lost 7 bases and 4 bases, there was a span of 20 bases. Germline CDR1 DFQATT, CDR2 SNEGSKA (reference sequence). This CDR3 has 14 amino acids. CDR3 region: CSGRDSVNGYEQYF. The CDR3 DNA reads TGCAGTGGCCGGGATAGTGTAAATGGTTACGAGCAGTACTTC.

V gene TRBV6-5 combines with J gene TRBJ2-5, with 11 bases lining up with TRBD2. With V trimmed by 1 base and J by 4 bases, 8 bases remained unmatched. Germline V gene data show CDR1 as MNHEY and CDR2 as SVGAGI. The CDR3 spans 17 residues. CDR3 in amino acids: CASSYYSLAGERETQYF. CDR3 nucleotide sequence: TGTGCCAGCAGTTACTACTCACTAGCGGGGGAGAGAGAGACCCAGTACTTC.

This clonotype has ten or more counts. The chain joins TRBV12-3 or TRBV12-4 to TRBJ2-4; perhaps TRBD2 as D (6 bases). V lost 6 bases to trimming and J lost 0 bases, with 12 bases between them. The CDR3 runs 15 residues. Here the CDR3 DNA reads TGTGCCAGCAGGGAGGGAGGTAGAGCCAAAAACATTCAGTACTTC. Translated: CASREGGRAKNIQYF.

This clonotype showed up many times. This sequence joins TRBV28 and TRBJ1-1; TRBD1 aligns across 11 bases. Germline V gene lookup returns CDR1 MDHEN and CDR2 SYDVKM. Losses at the gene ends were 5 bases for V and 1 base for J; bases not matched to a gene: 9. This CDR3 is 17 amino acids long. DNA for the CDR3: TGTGCCAGCAGTCCCGGGACAGGGGGGTTTTGGAACACTGAAGCTTTCTTT. Its protein is CASSPGTGGFWNTEAFF.

This clonotype came up many times. The chain employs TRBV20-1 and TRBJ1-1, with 9 bases aligning to TRBD1. The CDR3 runs 15 residues. V was clipped by 3 bases and J by 1 base; unmatched bases: 6. Per germline, CDR1 DFQATT and CDR2 SNEGSKA (reference sequence). CDR3 residues: CSARGTGWRNTEAFF. The CDR3 coding sequence is TGCAGTGCTAGGGGGACAGGGTGGCGGAACACTGAAGCTTTCTTT.

This clonotype was observed a few times. The rearrangement joins TRBV12-3 or TRBV12-4 to TRBJ1-6, with D unclear. Trimming took off 6 bases at V and 9 bases at J, with 15 bases between the two ends. The CDR3 runs to 14 residues. The CDR3 loop reads CASRPAVAGSPLHF. CDR3 in DNA: TGTGCCAGCAGGCCAGCGGTCGCAGGTTCACCCCTCCACTTT.

This clonotype was counted ten times or more. Here the CDR3 DNA reads TGTGCCAGCAGCGCAGCCAAAGGGGGAAAAAGCAATCAGCCCCAGCATTTT. Its translation is CASSAAKGGKSNQPQHF. This chain connects TRBV12-3 or TRBV12-4 to TRBJ1-5, with D perhaps TRBD1 (6 bases). Deletions cut 6 bases from V and 1 base from J, with 19 bases between. The CDR3 loop spans 17 amino acids.

In this sample, this clonotype turned up a few times. This CDR3 fails to terminate in the conserved phenylalanine or tryptophan, so it likely reflects a read error. This chain connects TRBV18 to TRBJ1-5, with D possibly TRBD1 on 6 matching bases. This CDR3 is 15 amino acids long. Trimming took 6 bases from V and 0 from J, leaving 12 bases between them. CDR1 and CDR2 from the germline V gene are KGHSH and LQKENI. The CDR3 region is CASSLGTLSNQPQHY. CDR3 DNA: TGTGCCAGCTCCCTGGGGACACTTAGCAATCAGCCCCAGCATTAT.

This clonotype was seen only a few times. The rearrangement uses TRBV20-1 and TRBJ2-5, with D perhaps matching TRBD1 (5 bases). The CDR3 loop spans 14 amino acids. V lost 3 bases and J 6 bases, leaving 17 bases between the germline ends. The V gene's germline CDR1 is DFQATT and CDR2 SNEGSKA (reference sequence). For the CDR3, the DNA is TGCAGTGCTAGGGACGTCGTGGGGCCGAAGACCCAGTACTTC. Amino acid sequence: CSARDVVGPKTQYF.

V usage is TRBV19 and J usage is TRBJ1-1, with D uncertain. Trimming stripped 1 base from V and 1 base from J, with 7 bases between. This CDR3 has 14 residues. Germline assignment: CDR1 LNHDA and CDR2 SQIVND (reference sequence). The CDR3 loop reads CASSIASGNTEAFF. The CDR3 DNA is TGTGCCAGTAGTATAGCTTCTGGGAACACTGAAGCTTTCTTT.

V and J are TRBV5-1 and TRBJ2-6; the D call may be TRBD1 or TRBD2 (7 bases each). Germline V CDR1 and CDR2: SGHRS, YFSETQ. V gave up 4 bases and J gave up 3 bases, with 17 bases separating them. The CDR3 covers 17 residues. Written as DNA, the CDR3 is TGCGCCAGCAGCCCTTGGGAGGGGGCAAGTGGGGCCAACGTCCTGACTTTC. This gives the protein CASSPWEGASGANVLTF. Combining the CDR3 with reference TRBV5-1 and TRBJ2-6 gives the whole variable domain KAGVTQTPRYLIKTRGQQVTLSCSPISGHRSVSWYQQTPGQGLQFLFEYFSETQRNKGNFPGRFSGRQFSNSRSEMNVSTLELGDSALYLCASSPWEGASGANVLTFGAGSRLTVL.

The chain links TRBV5-1 to TRBJ2-7; 8 bases align to TRBD1. CDR3 length equals 14 residues. The germline V gene encodes CDR1 SGHRS and CDR2 YFSETQ. V lost 4 bases and J lost 5; bases outside the gene matches: 8. CDR3 sequence (DNA): TGCGCCAGCAGCGCCCGGGACAGGTCGCACGAGCAGTACTTC. Translation: CASSARDRSHEQYF.

In this sample, this clonotype turned up many times. The V gene is TRBV12-3 or TRBV12-4, the J gene TRBJ1-2; D ambiguous. V lost 3 bases to trimming and J lost 2 bases, with 10 bases between them. The CDR3 runs 14 residues. This CDR3 reads CASSFRLLNYGYTF. CDR3 in DNA: TGTGCCAGCAGTTTTCGGCTGCTCAACTATGGCTACACCTTC.

This clonotype was observed at least ten times. The rearrangement links TRBV29-1 to TRBJ1-2, with D uncertain. Germline values: CDR1 SQVTM, CDR2 ANQGSEA. CDR3 length equals 14 residues. V lost 0 bases to trimming and J lost 5 bases, with 13 bases between them. This CDR3 is CSVEEDEGIYGYTF. In nucleotides, the CDR3 is TGCAGCGTTGAAGAGGACGAGGGAATTTATGGCTACACCTTC.

V and J are TRBV6-5 and TRBJ1-2; a possible D gene is TRBD1 (6 bases). Germline CDR1 reads MNHEY; CDR2 reads SVGAGI. The V end was cut by 2 bases, the J end by 3 bases, with 13 bases between. This CDR3 has 15 residues. CDR3 DNA: TGTGCCAGCAGTTACGTGGCAGGGGTGGACTATGGCTACACCTTC. Translation gives CASSYVAGVDYGYTF.

This clonotype came up a few times. The chain is built from TRBV30 and TRBJ2-2, with 8 nucleotides matching TRBD1. The length of the CDR3 is 16 residues. From germline, CDR1 is GTSNPN and CDR2 SVGIG (reference sequence). V trimming: 3 bases; J trimming: 3 bases; junction bases outside the gene matches: 9. As DNA, the CDR3 is TGTGCCTGGAGCCAAGACAGGGGATCGGACACCGGGGAGCTGTTTTTT. Protein: CAWSQDRGSDTGELFF.

This chain connects TRBV4-1 to TRBJ1-6; D not certain. Germline loops: CDR1 MGHRA, CDR2 YSYEKL. V shed 5 bases and J shed 6 bases, with 8 bases lying between them. The CDR3 loop spans 13 amino acids. DNA of the CDR3: TGCGCCAGCAGCTCCTGCCCTAATTCACCCCTCCACTTT. Protein sequence: CASSSCPNSPLHF.

This clonotype was recorded at least ten times. The chain employs TRBV5-1 and TRBJ1-1; D is unclear. Germline V gives CDR1 SGHRS, CDR2 YFSETQ. The germline V and J ends were trimmed by 7 bases and 3 bases, with 13 bases remaining between them. The CDR3 is made up of 13 amino acids. The CDR3 loop is CASRARRDTEAFF. The CDR3 nucleotides read TGCGCCAGCCGGGCCAGGAGGGACACTGAAGCTTTCTTT. The entire variable domain, with the rest obtained from reference TRBV5-1 and TRBJ1-1, is as follows: KAGVTQTPRYLIKTRGQQVTLSCSPISGHRSVSWYQQTPGQGLQFLFEYFSETQRNKGNFPGRFSGRQFSNSRSEMNVSTLELGDSALYLCASRARRDTEAFFGQGTRLTVV.

The chain links TRBV7-9 to TRBJ1-2, with D maybe TRBD1 (5 bases). Trimming shortened V by 3 bases and J by 2 bases, and 10 bases separated the two germline ends. CDR1 is SEHNR and CDR2 is FQNEAQ in the germline V gene (reference sequence). This CDR3 comprises 14 residues. The CDR3 here is CASSFPGRNYGYTF. In nucleotides, the CDR3 is TGTGCCAGCAGCTTTCCAGGGAGGAACTATGGCTACACCTTC. The complete variable domain, with remaining parts taken from reference TRBV7-9 and TRBJ1-2, reads DTGVSQNPRHKITKRGQNVTFRCDPISEHNRLYWYRQTLGQGPEFLTYFQNEAQLEKSRLLSDRFSAERPKGSFSTLEIQRTEQGDSAMYLCASSFPGRNYGYTFGSGTRLTVV.

The chain uses TRBV6-1 and TRBJ2-7, with D tentatively TRBD1 (6 bases). The CDR3 is made up of 15 amino acids. The ends were cut back, 5 bases at V and 3 bases at J, with 17 bases in the middle. Germline V lookup: CDR1 MNHNS, CDR2 SASEGT. Here the CDR3 reads CASSRQVGGFYEQYF. The CDR3 DNA is TGTGCCAGCAGTCGACAGGTCGGAGGTTTCTACGAGCAGTACTTC.